This is a list of T cell receptor beta chains from one sample in a study of blood T cell repertoires in COVID-19. Profiled with immunoSEQ multiplex PCR; TCRdb holds only in-frame clones, not every one. This table has fewer than 400,000 clones, 65% to 85% appearing once. The source material was peripheral blood. The receptors come from a man younger than 40 with active or convalescent COVID-19. CDR3s include the opening cysteine and the closing phenylalanine or tryptophan. Fields, in order: J gene, V gene, CDR3 protein.

J gene: TRBJ1-4; V gene: TRBV7-9; CDR3 protein: CASSQGGSSPNEKLFF
J gene: TRBJ2-2; V gene: TRBV9; CDR3 protein: CASSVETGATGELFF
J gene: TRBJ1-4; V gene: TRBV6-6; CDR3 protein: CASFPAGRGDLRLFF
J gene: TRBJ1-4; V gene: TRBV28; CDR3 protein: CASRDSGRIEKLFF
J gene: TRBJ2-1; V gene: TRBV6-5; CDR3 protein: CASSTSGLHEQFF
J gene: TRBJ2-5; V gene: TRBV11-1; CDR3 protein: CASKRDSQETQYF
J gene: TRBJ1-5; V gene: TRBV7-2; CDR3 protein: CASSFSENQPQHF
J gene: TRBJ2-5; V gene: TRBV19; CDR3 protein: CAHRPGTGFQETQYF
J gene: TRBJ1-1; V gene: TRBV7-9; CDR3 protein: CASRPRFLLAAEAFF
J gene: TRBJ1-2; V gene: TRBV11-2; CDR3 protein: CASSPGQGVPYGYTF
J gene: TRBJ2-7; V gene: TRBV5-4; CDR3 protein: CASSPGTSGSLEQYF
J gene: TRBJ2-7; V gene: TRBV29-1; CDR3 protein: CSGQVNYEQYF
J gene: TRBJ2-7; V gene: TRBV5-1; CDR3 protein: CASSPSGQGYYEQYF
J gene: TRBJ1-2; V gene: TRBV7-2; CDR3 protein: CASSLRGTGISTGYGYTF